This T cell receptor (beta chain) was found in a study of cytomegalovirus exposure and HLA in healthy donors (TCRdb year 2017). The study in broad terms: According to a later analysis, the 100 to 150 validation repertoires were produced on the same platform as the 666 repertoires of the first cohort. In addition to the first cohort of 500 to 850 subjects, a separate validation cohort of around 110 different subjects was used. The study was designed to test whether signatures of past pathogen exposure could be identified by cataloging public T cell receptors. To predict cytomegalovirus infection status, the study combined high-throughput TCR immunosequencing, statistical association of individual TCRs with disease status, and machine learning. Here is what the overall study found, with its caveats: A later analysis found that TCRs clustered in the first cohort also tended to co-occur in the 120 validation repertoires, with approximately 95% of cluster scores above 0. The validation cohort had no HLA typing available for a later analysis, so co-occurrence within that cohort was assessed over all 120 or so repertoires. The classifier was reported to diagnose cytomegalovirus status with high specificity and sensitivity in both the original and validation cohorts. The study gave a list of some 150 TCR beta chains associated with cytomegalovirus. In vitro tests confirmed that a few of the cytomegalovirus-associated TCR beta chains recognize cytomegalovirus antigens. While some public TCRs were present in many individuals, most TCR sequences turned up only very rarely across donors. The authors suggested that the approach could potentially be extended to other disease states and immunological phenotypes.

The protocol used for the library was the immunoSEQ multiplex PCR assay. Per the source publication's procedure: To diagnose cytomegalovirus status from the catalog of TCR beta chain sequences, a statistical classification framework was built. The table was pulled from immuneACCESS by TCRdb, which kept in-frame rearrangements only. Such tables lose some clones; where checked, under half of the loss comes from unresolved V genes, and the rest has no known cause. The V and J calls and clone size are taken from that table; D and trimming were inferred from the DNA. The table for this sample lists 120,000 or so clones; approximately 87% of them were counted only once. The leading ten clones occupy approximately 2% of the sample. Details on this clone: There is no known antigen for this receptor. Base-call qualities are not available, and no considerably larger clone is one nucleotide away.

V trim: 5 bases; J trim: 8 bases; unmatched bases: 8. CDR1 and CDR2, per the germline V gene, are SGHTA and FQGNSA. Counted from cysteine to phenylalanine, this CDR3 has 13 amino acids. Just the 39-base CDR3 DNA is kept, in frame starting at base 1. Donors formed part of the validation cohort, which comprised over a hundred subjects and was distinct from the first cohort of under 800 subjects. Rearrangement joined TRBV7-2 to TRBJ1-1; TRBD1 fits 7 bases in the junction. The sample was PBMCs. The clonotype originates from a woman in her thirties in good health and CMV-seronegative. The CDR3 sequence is CASSPTRQGEAFF. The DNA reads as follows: TGTGCCAGCAGCCCTACCCGACAGGGAGAAGCTTTCTTT.